This TCR beta chain is from a study of cytomegalovirus exposure and HLA in healthy donors. As to this clone: What it binds is not known.

Vbeta (60) and Jbeta (13) primers were used in the PCR. TCRdb's copy holds only in-frame clones and misses some; the assay was immunoSEQ multiplex PCR. The table includes around 250,000 clones, about 80% detected once. Study observations and caveats: A later analysis linked a missense variant in DCLRE1C to the trimming of TCR beta V and J genes.

Germline V lookup: CDR1 SGHRS, CDR2 YFSETQ. There are 15 residues in the CDR3. The V end lost 4 bases, the J end lost 7 bases, and 17 bases lay between the germline ends. This TCR was recovered from a woman aged 60-75 years in good health and CMV-seropositive. What was sequenced was PBMCs. V and J are TRBV5-1 and TRBJ1-4; D possibly corresponds to TRBD1 (5 bases). CDR3 DNA sequence: TGCGCCAGCAGCCTGTCCAGGGCGTCGCTTGAAAAACTGTTTTTT. Translated: CASSLSRASLEKLFF.